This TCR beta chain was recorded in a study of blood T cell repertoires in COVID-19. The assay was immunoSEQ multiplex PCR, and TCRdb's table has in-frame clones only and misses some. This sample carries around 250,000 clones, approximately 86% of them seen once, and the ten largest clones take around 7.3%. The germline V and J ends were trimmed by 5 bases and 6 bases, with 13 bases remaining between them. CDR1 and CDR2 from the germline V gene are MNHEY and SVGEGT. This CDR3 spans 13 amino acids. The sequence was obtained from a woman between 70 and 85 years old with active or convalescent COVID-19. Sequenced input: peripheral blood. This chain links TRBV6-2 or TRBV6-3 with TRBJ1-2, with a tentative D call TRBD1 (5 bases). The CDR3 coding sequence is TGTGCCAGCAGTCGTGGGACTTCCGATGGCTACACCTTC. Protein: CASSRGTSDGYTF.